This T cell receptor (beta chain) appears in the sequencing data of a study of blood T cells in healthy people across ages. Study observations and caveats: Observed TCR beta diversity per million T cells went down as age went up. This fall followed a roughly linear course with age.

Trimming removed 3 bases from V and 7 bases from J, with 10 bases in between. This CDR3 is built from 13 residues. This clonotype has a handful of counts. As yet, its antigen is unknown. Combining a sample-barcoded 5' primer with a J-beta primer mix, a second PCR ran for roughly 6 to 12 cycles. Each CDR3 protein gets one entry after TCRdb re-called the 5' RACE reads with MiXCR. The sample includes 1.5 million to 1.9 million distinct CDR3 sequences, 40% to 45% of them seen just once. PBMCs numbering at least 6.5 million were isolated per sample. Samples each had at least 5 micrograms of total RNA extracted.

The genes are TRBV12-3 or TRBV12-4 and TRBJ2-1, with a tentative D call TRBD1 (5 bases). Sequencing was carried out using blood. The receptor comes from a woman under 30 in good health. The CDR3 coding sequence is TGTGCCAGCAGTTTGTGGGGCCTAAATGAGCAGTTCTTC. It is translated as CASSLWGLNEQFF.